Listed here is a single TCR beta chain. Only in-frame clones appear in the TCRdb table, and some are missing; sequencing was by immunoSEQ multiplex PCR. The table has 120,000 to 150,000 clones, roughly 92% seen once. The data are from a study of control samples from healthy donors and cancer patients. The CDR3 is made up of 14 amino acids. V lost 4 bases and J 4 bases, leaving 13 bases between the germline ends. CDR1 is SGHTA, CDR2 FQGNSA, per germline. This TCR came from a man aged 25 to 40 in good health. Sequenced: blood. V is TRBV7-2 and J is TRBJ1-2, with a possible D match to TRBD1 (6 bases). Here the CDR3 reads CASSSRQASYGYTF. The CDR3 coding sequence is TGTGCCAGCAGCTCAAGACAGGCCTCCTATGGCTACACCTTC. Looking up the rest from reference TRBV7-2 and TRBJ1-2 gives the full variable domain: GAGVSQSPSNKVTEKGKDVELRCDPISGHTALYWYRQSLGQGLEFLIYFQGNSAPDKSGLPSDRFSAERTGGSVSTLTIQRTQQEDSAVYLCASSSRQASYGYTFGSGTRLTVV.